The 7 T cell receptor beta chains below all came from one sample that was sequenced in a study of OX40 agonist ivuxolimab in advanced cancers. Repertoires were generated with immunoSEQ multiplex PCR, while TCRdb's copy carries only in-frame clones and drops some. The table includes about 91,000 clones, around 90% detected once. This specimen consisted of CD4+ or CD8+ T cells sorted from blood, obtained in a trial of the OX40 agonist ivuxolimab. These TCRs come from an adult with an advanced solid tumor such as melanoma, head and neck, liver or kidney cancer.

The rearrangement uses TRBV6-6 and TRBJ1-2; D is unclear. The CDR3 is 13 residues long. CDR1 is MNHNY and CDR2 is SVGAGI in the germline V gene (reference sequence). V lost 4 bases, J lost 4 bases, and 10 bases lay in between. CDR3 loop: CASSWTTSYGYTF. CDR3 bases: TGTGCCAGCAGTTGGACGACAAGCTATGGCTACACCTTC.

The chain recombines TRBV11-3 with TRBJ2-2; unclear D gene. Deletions cut 2 bases from V and 9 bases from J, with 7 bases between. CDR1 is SGHNT and CDR2 is YENEEA in the germline V gene. There are 12 residues in the CDR3. CDR3 in amino acids: CASSLYGRELFF. CDR3 DNA sequence: TGTGCCAGCAGCTTATATGGCCGGGAGCTGTTTTTT.

This rearrangement joins TRBV28 to TRBJ1-4, with D perhaps matching TRBD1 (5 bases). Germline CDR1 is MDHEN and CDR2 is SYDVKM. The V end was cut by 5 bases, the J end by 13 bases, with 20 bases between. This CDR3 spans 14 amino acids. The CDR3 here is CASSPPLRDSRLFF. Written as DNA, the CDR3 is TGTGCCAGCAGTCCCCCCCTCCGGGACTCTAGACTGTTTTTT.

This clone was seen only a few times. CDR3 in DNA: TGCGCCAGCAGCTTGAGGGGCGGGGGCAATCAGCCCCAGCATTTT. It translates to CASSLRGGGNQPQHF. The V call is TRBV5-1, the J call TRBJ1-5; possible D gene TRBD1, 5 bases. The germline gives CDR1 SGHRS, CDR2 YFSETQ. The CDR3 sequence is 15 residues long. Trimming shortened V by 1 base and J by 2 bases, and 10 bases separated the two germline ends.

V and J are TRBV29-1 and TRBJ2-3; D remains ambiguous. Trimming left V 4 bases short and J 0 bases short, with 11 bases between. This CDR3 contains 14 residues. Germline CDR1 reads SQVTM; CDR2 reads ANQGSEA. CDR3 in DNA: TGCAGCGTTGGGGGTGCCACTAGCACAGATACGCAGTATTTT. This sequence encodes CSVGGATSTDTQYF.

CDR3 loop: CASSSRRIDEQFF. In DNA form, the CDR3 reads TGTGCCAGCAGCTCCCGGCGGATAGATGAGCAGTTCTTC. The chain is built from TRBV11-2 and TRBJ2-1; the D is unclear. The V and J ends lost 4 bases and 8 bases respectively, with 12 bases between them. The length of the CDR3 is 13 residues. Germline CDR1 and CDR2: SGHAT and FQNNGV. Full variable domain (missing parts from reference TRBV11-2 and TRBJ2-1): EAGVAQSPRYKIIEKRQSVAFWCNPISGHATLYWYQQILGQGPKLLIQFQNNGVVDDSQLPKDRFSAERLKGVDSTLKIQPAKLEDSAVYLCASSSRRIDEQFFGPGTRLTVL.

The rearrangement links TRBV18 to TRBJ2-7, with a weak D call TRBD2 (5 bases). Germline V gene sequence: CDR1 KGHSH, CDR2 LQKENI. V was trimmed by 2 bases and J by 7 bases, leaving 9 bases between them. The CDR3 is 12 residues long. The CDR3 DNA reads as TGTGCCAGCTCACCAGAGGGTGGGGAGCAGTACTTC. Protein sequence: CASSPEGGEQYF. Supplemented by reference TRBV18 and TRBJ2-7, the full variable domain reads NAGVMQNPRHLVRRRGQEARLRCSPMKGHSHVYWYRQLPEEGLKFMVYLQKENIIDESGMPKERFSAEFPKEGPSILRIQQVVRGDSAAYFCASSPEGGEQYFGPGTRLTVT.